What follows is one T cell receptor (beta chain) and its context. The antigen remains unidentified. This record belongs to a study of follicular helper T cells after annual influenza vaccination. General study results and limits: ICOS+CD38+ cTfh clonality tracked population frequency, and its change tracked circulating plasmablast change.

The data were produced by immunoSEQ multiplex PCR, yet TCRdb's version contains in-frame clones alone and is incomplete. The repertoire includes about 27,000 clones, roughly 80% of them detected once, and roughly 1.1% sits in the top ten. Time point described: 2014-2015 season, pre-vaccination. Sorted blood CD4 subsets were sequenced before and after adults received seasonal inactivated influenza vaccine. The source was CXCR5+ CD38- circulating T follicular helper cells from blood, collected on the day of influenza vaccination. Indicated subset: circulating Tfh, non-naive CD4+CXCR5+PD-1+ (ICOS+CD38+ or ICOS-CD38-). This clonotype was obtained from an adult who received the influenza vaccine.

The CDR3 DNA reads as TGTGCCAGCAGCTCGACAGGTAGCTCCTACGAGCAGTACTTC. Residues: CASSSTGSSYEQYF. The chain couples TRBV7-9 to TRBJ2-7, with D possibly TRBD1 on 6 matching bases. The CDR3 contains 14 residues. Trimming stripped 4 bases from V and 0 bases from J, with 10 bases between. Germline loops: CDR1 SEHNR, CDR2 FQNEAQ (reference sequence).